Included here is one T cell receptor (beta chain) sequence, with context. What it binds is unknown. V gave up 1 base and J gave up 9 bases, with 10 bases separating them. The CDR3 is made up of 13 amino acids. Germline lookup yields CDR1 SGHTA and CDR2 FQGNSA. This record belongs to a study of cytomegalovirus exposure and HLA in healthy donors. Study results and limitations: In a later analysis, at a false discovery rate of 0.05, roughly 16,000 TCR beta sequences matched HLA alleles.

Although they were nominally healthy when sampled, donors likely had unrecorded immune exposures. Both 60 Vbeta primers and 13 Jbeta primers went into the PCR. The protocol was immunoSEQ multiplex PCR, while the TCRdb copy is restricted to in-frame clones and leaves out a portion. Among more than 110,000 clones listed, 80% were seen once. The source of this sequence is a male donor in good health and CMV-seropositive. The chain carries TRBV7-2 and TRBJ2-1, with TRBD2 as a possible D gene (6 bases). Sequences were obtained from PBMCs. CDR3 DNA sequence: TGTGCCAGCAGCTTAGTAGTGGGGGGTGAGCAGTTCTTC. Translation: CASSLVVGGEQFF.